Below, one T cell receptor beta chain is given with its context. What it binds is unknown. This specimen belongs to a study of beta chain features in type 1 diabetes. Study as a whole: The patients were much like the healthy donors in age, gender and cell yields. Researchers looked at roughly 110 million sorted cells across all samples.

Sorted populations all had greater than 95% purity. Expressed TCRB transcripts were sequenced because the entire RNA isolate underwent reverse transcription. Produced via immunoSEQ multiplex PCR; TCRdb's table is partial and in-frame only. Here the sample spans approximately 250,000 clones, roughly 17% being singletons. Findings of the study overall: Shortening of TCRB CDR3s, moderate but significant, appeared in all four CD4+ subsets of Type 1 diabetes patients.

Trimming took off 4 bases at V and 7 bases at J, with 11 bases between the two ends. Germline V gives CDR1 MGHRA, CDR2 YSYEKL. The CDR3 extends over 13 amino acids. The V and J genes are TRBV4-1 and TRBJ2-1; a weak D match, TRBD2 (5 bases). This sequence was found in a man aged 25-45 years with type 1 diabetes. Sequencing used naive CD4+ T cells from blood. In DNA, the CDR3 is TGCGCCAGCAGCCGATCCCGAGGGAATGAGCAGTTCTTC. Its translation is CASSRSRGNEQFF.